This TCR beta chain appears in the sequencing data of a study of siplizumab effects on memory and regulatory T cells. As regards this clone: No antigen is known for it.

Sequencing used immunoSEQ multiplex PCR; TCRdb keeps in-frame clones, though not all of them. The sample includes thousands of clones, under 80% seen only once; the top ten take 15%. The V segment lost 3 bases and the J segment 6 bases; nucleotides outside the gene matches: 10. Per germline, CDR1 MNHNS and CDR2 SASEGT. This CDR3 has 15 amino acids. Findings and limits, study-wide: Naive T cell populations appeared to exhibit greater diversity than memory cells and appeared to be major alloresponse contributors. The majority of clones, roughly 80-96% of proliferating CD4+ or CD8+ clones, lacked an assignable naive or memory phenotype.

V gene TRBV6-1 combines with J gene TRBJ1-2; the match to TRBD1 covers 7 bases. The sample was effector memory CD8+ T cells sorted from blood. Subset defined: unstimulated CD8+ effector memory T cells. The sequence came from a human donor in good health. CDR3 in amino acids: CASSDLGGQSNGYTF. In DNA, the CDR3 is TGTGCCAGCAGTGACCTGGGGGGACAGTCGAATGGCTACACCTTC.